The 27 T cell receptor beta chains listed next were all sequenced from one sample in a study of T-cell reconstitution after alpha-beta-depleted transplantation in children. Preparing the TCRbeta library involved the use of unique molecular identifiers. TCRdb re-called the PCR reads through MiXCR, storing one row per CDR3 protein. The sample holds almost 500,000 distinct CDR3 sequences, roughly 10% seen once. The material was PBMCs, obtained before TCRalphabeta/CD19-depleted stem cell transplant. These receptors were collected from a child aged 2-15 years with inherited bone marrow failure, due to receive a stem cell transplant.

This clonotype was picked up a small number of times. This chain connects TRBV5-1 to TRBJ2-1; 11 positions match TRBD2. Germline V gene lookup returns CDR1 SGHRS and CDR2 YFSETQ. This CDR3 is 15 amino acids long. The J segment lost 9 bases and the V segment lost 4 bases, leaving 9 bases of the junction unmatched. Here the CDR3 reads CASSLIAGGTGEQFF. The CDR3 coding sequence is TGCGCCAGCAGCCTGATAGCGGGAGGGACAGGTGAGCAGTTCTTC.

This clonotype was recorded at least ten times. The J gene is TRBJ2-2, the V gene TRBV20-1; no clear D. V shed 6 bases and J shed 8 bases, with 10 bases lying between them. The CDR3 runs 11 residues. Germline-derived CDR1 and CDR2 are DFQATT and SNEGSKA (reference sequence). CDR3 coding DNA: TGCAGTGCCAACCTTGGAGGGGAGCTGTTTTTT. It translates to CSANLGGELFF.

The table lists this clonotype with many counts. The genes are TRBV20-1 and TRBJ2-2; D remains unclear. Trimming removed 1 base at V and 6 bases at J, with 9 bases between. The CDR3 spans 13 residues. The germline CDR1 and CDR2 sequences are DFQATT and SNEGSKA (reference sequence). The DNA of the CDR3 is TGCAGTGCTAGAGGGGTAGCCCCCGGGGAGCTGTTTTTT. Its protein is CSARGVAPGELFF.

Details on this clonotype: This may be a read error, as it is one base from a much larger clone. The chain carries TRBV4-2 and TRBJ2-1; D ambiguous. Between the trimmed V and J ends, which lost 8 bases and 5 bases, there was a span of 22 bases. Germline V gene sequence: CDR1 LGHNA, CDR2 YNFKEQ. The CDR3 has 16 amino acids. The CDR3 sequence: CASCHTGRLIDNEQFF. The CDR3 bases are TGTGCCAGCTGTCATACGGGTCGACTTATTGACAATGAGCAGTTCTTC.

At least ten counts were recorded for this clonotype. The rearrangement links TRBV20-1 to TRBJ2-7; 7 nucleotides align to TRBD2. Germline-derived CDR1 and CDR2 are DFQATT and SNEGSKA (reference sequence). With V trimmed by 3 bases and J by 4 bases, 9 bases remained unmatched. The CDR3 spans 14 residues. CDR3 DNA sequence: TGCAGTGCTAGCGTTGGACTAGGATCGTACGAGCAGTACTTC. Its translation: CSASVGLGSYEQYF.

This clonotype was seen a few times. This rearrangement joins TRBV6-2 or TRBV6-3 to TRBJ2-7, with 10 positions matching TRBD2. With 2 bases clipped from V and 3 bases from J, the junction kept 4 bases outside the gene matches. The V gene's germline CDR1 is MNHEY and CDR2 SVGEGT. The CDR3 sequence is 15 residues long. Written as DNA, the CDR3 is TGTGCCAGCAGTTACCACCTAGCGGGAGTCTACGAGCAGTACTTC. It yields the protein CASSYHLAGVYEQYF.

This clonotype was found many times. The rearrangement joins TRBV27 to TRBJ2-1; D is possibly TRBD1 (6 bases). The CDR3 consists of 16 residues. Germline assignment: CDR1 MNHEY and CDR2 SMNVEV (reference sequence). V lost 2 bases and J 5 bases, leaving 16 bases between the germline ends. This CDR3 reads CASSLNSGVGNNEQFF. In DNA, the CDR3 is TGTGCCAGCAGTTTAAACTCAGGGGTAGGGAACAATGAGCAGTTCTTC.

This clonotype was found many times. V is TRBV10-3 and J is TRBJ2-7; no definite D call. CDR1 ENHRY and CDR2 SYGVKD come from the germline V gene. The CDR3 sequence is 11 residues long. V was pared by 3 bases and J by 5 bases, with 5 bases between. This CDR3 reads CAISDVNEQYF. In nucleotides, the CDR3 is TGTGCCATCAGTGATGTAAACGAGCAGTACTTC.

In its sample, this clonotype was seen many times. The chain carries TRBV27 and TRBJ2-2; 9 bases are a match to TRBD1. Trimming at V came to 6 bases and at J to 5 bases, leaving 7 bases not matched to a gene. The length of the CDR3 is 15 residues. Germline V gives CDR1 MNHEY, CDR2 SMNVEV (reference sequence). The CDR3 spells CASSRDRVPTGELFF. The CDR3 nucleotides are TGTGCCAGCAGCCGGGACAGGGTTCCTACCGGGGAGCTGTTTTTT.

Turning to this clonotype: This may be a read error, as it is one base from a much larger clone. The rearrangement uses TRBV20-1 and TRBJ2-7; perhaps TRBD2 as D (5 bases). Germline loops: CDR1 DFQATT, CDR2 SNEGSKA (reference sequence). The CDR3 runs 14 residues. The CDR3 sequence is CSARVGLGSYGQYF. The CDR3 DNA sequence: TGCAGTGCTAGAGTTGGGTTGGGGAGCTACGGGCAGTACTTC.

Many counts were recorded for this clonotype. The chain couples TRBV7-9 to TRBJ2-1, with 16 bases that match TRBD2. The CDR3 sequence is 16 residues long. The trim removed 6 bases at V and 6 bases at J, leaving 5 bases unmatched. Germline values: CDR1 SEHNR, CDR2 FQNEAQ (reference sequence). The CDR3 loop reads CASRWGLAGGPNEQFF. The CDR3 coding sequence is TGTGCCAGCAGGTGGGGACTAGCGGGAGGGCCCAATGAGCAGTTCTTC. Looking up the rest from reference TRBV7-9 and TRBJ2-1 gives the full variable domain: DTGVSQNPRHKITKRGQNVTFRCDPISEHNRLYWYRQTLGQGPEFLTYFQNEAQLEKSRLLSDRFSAERPKGSFSTLEIQRTEQGDSAMYLCASRWGLAGGPNEQFFGPGTRLTVL.

Details on this clonotype: A much bigger clone sits one base away, suggesting this may be a read error. The chain combines TRBV29-1 with TRBJ1-2; 9 nucleotides line up with TRBD1. The germline V gene encodes CDR1 SQVTM and CDR2 ANQGSEA. This CDR3 has 11 amino acids. The DNA of the CDR3 is TGCACCGTGGGGACAGGGAATGGCTACACCTTC. Its protein is CTVGTGNGYTF.

This clonotype was seen a handful of times. The V gene is TRBV18, the J gene TRBJ2-7; 11 bases align to TRBD2. Germline CDR1 KGHSH, CDR2 LQKENI. The length of the CDR3 is 15 residues. Germline trimming cut 4 bases from V and 5 bases from J; bases unmatched to any gene: 7. CDR3 amino acids: CASSLLAGGSHEQYF. The CDR3 bases are TGTGCCAGCTCACTGCTAGCGGGAGGATCCCACGAGCAGTACTTC.

The chain carries TRBV27 and TRBJ2-1; 9 positions agree with TRBD2. V dropped 8 bases and J dropped 4; count of bases not matched to a gene: 12. CDR1 and CDR2 from the germline V gene are MNHEY and SMNVEV (reference sequence). The CDR3 is made up of 16 amino acids. The CDR3, as DNA: TGTGCCAGCCGTGCAACGTCTAGCGGGACGTACAATGAGCAGTTCTTC. This encodes CASRATSSGTYNEQFF.

In nucleotides, the CDR3 is TGTGCCAGCAGTTTCCCCGGGACAGGGGGGAACAATGAGCAGTTCTTC. Protein product: CASSFPGTGGNNEQFF. The chain employs TRBV28 and TRBJ2-1; 11 positions match TRBD1. Germline values: CDR1 MDHEN, CDR2 SYDVKM. CDR3 length: 16 residues. Losses at the gene ends were 3 bases for V and 5 bases for J; bases not matched to a gene: 6.

This clonotype was recorded many times. The gene calls are TRBV29-1 and TRBJ2-1; 14 bases line up with TRBD2. This CDR3 is 17 amino acids long. Per germline, CDR1 SQVTM and CDR2 ANQGSEA. V was pared by 5 bases and J by 0 bases, with 6 bases of the junction left unmatched. CDR3 in amino acids: CSVRGLAGESSYNEQFF. CDR3 nucleotides: TGCAGCGTTAGGGGACTAGCGGGAGAGAGCTCCTACAATGAGCAGTTCTTC.

In this sample, this clonotype turned up many times. This chain's CDR3 is CASSQGRMSSEAFF. CDR3 DNA sequence: TGCGCCAGCAGCCAAGGAAGAATGTCGAGTGAAGCTTTCTTT. The genes are TRBV4-3 and TRBJ1-1; D is unresolved. CDR3 length equals 14 residues. Germline V gene sequence: CDR1 LGHNA, CDR2 YSLEER. V lost 1 base and J 7 bases, leaving 13 bases between the germline ends.

This clonotype occurred a few times. The chain carries TRBV6-1 and TRBJ2-1; TRBD2 matches at 13 bases. This CDR3 has 20 residues. Germline loops: CDR1 MNHNS, CDR2 SASEGT. V shed 3 bases and J 4 bases; nucleotides not matched to a gene: 15. In DNA form, the CDR3 reads TGTGCCAGCAGTGATGGACTAGCGGGAGTCGGGAGACGGGGATACAATGAGCAGTTCTTC. It translates to CASSDGLAGVGRRGYNEQFF.

This clonotype was counted many times. This rearrangement joins TRBV7-9 to TRBJ2-1; D unclear. This CDR3 contains 12 residues. Germline lookup yields CDR1 SEHNR and CDR2 FQNEAQ (reference sequence). Trimming stripped 5 bases from V and 9 bases from J, with 11 bases between. The CDR3 here is CASSRTLGEQFF. The CDR3 nucleotides read TGTGCCAGCAGCCGGACGTTGGGTGAGCAGTTCTTC.

This clonotype was counted ten times or more. The rearrangement links TRBV10-3 to TRBJ2-7, with D uncertain. From germline, CDR1 is ENHRY and CDR2 SYGVKD. There are 15 residues in the CDR3. V was shortened by 3 bases and J by 2 bases, with 14 bases between the two germline ends. The CDR3 is CAISEGLPITYEQYF. The CDR3, as DNA: TGTGCCATCAGTGAAGGTCTCCCAATTACCTACGAGCAGTACTTC.

This clonotype was observed at least ten times. The CDR3: CASSLGTGRETQYF. Written as DNA, the CDR3 is TGTGCCAGCAGCTTGGGGACAGGGCGGGAGACCCAGTACTTC. V gene TRBV7-2 combines with J gene TRBJ2-5; 9 positions match TRBD1. J was trimmed by 5 bases and V by 3 bases; bases with no gene match: 4. The CDR3 loop spans 14 amino acids. CDR1 is SGHTA, CDR2 FQGNSA, per germline.

This clonotype was seen at least ten times. The chain recombines TRBV21-1 with TRBJ2-5. TRBV21-1 is a pseudogene segment. This CDR3 is 15 amino acids long. CDR3 sequence (DNA): TGTGCCAGCAGCAAAGCTAGCCCGTACCAAGAGACCCAGTACTTC. Its translation: CASSKASPYQETQYF.

This clonotype has at least ten counts. The chain combines TRBV29-1 with TRBJ2-7, with D possibly matching TRBD2 (5 bases). Germline lookup yields CDR1 SQVTM and CDR2 ANQGSEA. The CDR3 loop spans 13 amino acids. Trimming removed 4 bases from V and 2 bases from J, with 12 bases in between. CDR3 coding DNA: TGCAGCGTTGTGACCCGGGAAGCCTACGAGCAGTACTTC. This encodes CSVVTREAYEQYF.

This clonotype was seen many times. This sequence joins TRBV15 and TRBJ2-1, with 9 bases fitting TRBD1. Germline V CDR1 and CDR2: LNHNV, YYDKDF (reference sequence). CDR3 size: 15 residues. The V segment lost 2 bases and the J segment 2 bases; nucleotides outside the gene matches: 1. The CDR3 loop reads CATSRTGGAYNEQFF. The CDR3 DNA follows: TGTGCCACCAGCAGAACAGGGGGCGCCTACAATGAGCAGTTCTTC.

In its sample, this clonotype was seen many times. The rearrangement uses TRBV2 and TRBJ2-1; 7 bases agree with TRBD2. This CDR3 comprises 10 residues. The germline CDR1 and CDR2 sequences are SNHLY and FYNNEI. With V trimmed by 8 bases and J by 9 bases, 1 base remained unmatched. The chain's CDR3 is CASGGGEQFF. CDR3 in DNA: TGTGCCAGCGGCGGGGGTGAGCAGTTCTTC.

Turning to this clonotype: This may be a read error, as it is one base from a much larger clone. The rearrangement links TRBV29-1 to TRBJ2-5; D might be TRBD1 (5 bases). V shed 7 bases and J shed 5 bases, with 17 bases lying between them. The CDR3 has 13 amino acids. Germline V gives CDR1 SQVTM, CDR2 ANQGSEA. The CDR3 is CSAIPPAGETQYF. DNA for the CDR3: TGCAGCGCCATTCCCCCCGCAGGGGAGACCCAGTACTTC.

This clonotype has more than one count but fewer than ten. V and J are TRBV27 and TRBJ1-5; D is unresolved. The CDR3 loop spans 14 amino acids. CDR1 MNHEY and CDR2 SMNVEV come from the germline V gene (reference sequence). V lost 1 base, J lost 7 bases, and 11 bases lay in between. Written as DNA, the CDR3 is TGTGCCAGCAGTTTATACGGGGTAGGGCAGCCCCAGCATTTT. Translated, it gives CASSLYGVGQPQHF.